This T cell receptor beta chain was documented in a study of cytomegalovirus exposure and HLA in healthy donors. Background on the study: Clustering assigned 81% of the approximately 370 genotyped donors to the Caucasian-associated ancestry cluster. Whole-study results and caveats: Further analysis was carried out later, and it showed several of the most significant clusters appearing linked to common viral pathogens. Confirmation was obtained in vitro that a few CMV-associated chains are specific for CMV antigens. Among TCR beta chains, those listed as cytomegalovirus-associated numbered about 160.

Primers: 60 Vbeta forward and 13 Jbeta reverse. Clones were sequenced by immunoSEQ multiplex PCR, and TCRdb holds only the in-frame ones, with some missing. The sample carries about 85,000 clones, roughly 80% recorded once. To note about this clone: The antigen is unknown.

Germline V gene data show CDR1 as MNHNS and CDR2 as SASEGT. J gave up 0 bases and V 5 bases, and 3 bases lay outside the gene matches. The CDR3 has 14 amino acids. What was sequenced was PBMCs. The V gene is TRBV6-1, the J gene TRBJ2-7; TRBD1 aligns across 8 bases. This TCR was sampled from a boy aged 5-17 years in good health and CMV-seronegative. The CDR3 sequence is CASSWDRNSYEQYF. CDR3 bases: TGTGCCAGCAGTTGGGACAGGAACTCCTACGAGCAGTACTTC.